A selection of T cell receptor beta chains follows, all from one sample in a study of blood T cell repertoires in COVID-19. The repertoire was sequenced with immunoSEQ multiplex PCR; TCRdb's copy has only in-frame clones and lacks some. The sample shows 35,000 to 50,000 clones, over 75% of them seen only once. Sequencing was carried out using peripheral blood. These receptors all stem from a human donor in a cohort sampled during active COVID-19. CDR3s include the opening cysteine and the closing phenylalanine or tryptophan. The order of the fields is D gene, clone size, V gene, J gene, CDR3 DNA, CDR3 protein. D genes are given only for firm matches. Clone size is stated in some rows and not others, as once, few, many or a class when expanded.

NA	NA	TRBV19	TRBJ2-2	TGTGCCAGTACCGTACAGGGCGGCCGGGAGCTGTTTTTT	CASTVQGGRELFF
NA	NA	TRBV18	TRBJ1-1	TGTGCCGCGCGGGCGAGGGAGGGGAACACTGAAGCTTTCTTT	CAARAREGNTEAFF
TRBD1	few	TRBV18	TRBJ1-6	TGTGCCAGCTCACCAGGGACAGGGGGCGAGTATTCACCCCTCCACTTT	CASSPGTGGEYSPLHF
TRBD2	once	TRBV5-6	TRBJ2-5	TGTGCCAGCAGCCAAGGGACTAGCGGGGTGGAGACCCAGTACTTC	CASSQGTSGVETQYF
NA	NA	TRBV5-1	TRBJ2-1	TGCGCCAGCAGTACGGCGGGGCGAACCTACAATGAGCAGTTCTTC	CASSTAGRTYNEQFF
NA	NA	TRBV6-5	TRBJ1-1	TGTGCCAGCAGTCCCGGGGGTTACACTGAAGCTTTCTTT	CASSPGGYTEAFF
NA	once	TRBV18	TRBJ1-6	TGTGCCAGCTCACCAGCTGGAACAGCTTCTGTTTCACCCCTCCACTTT	CASSPAGTASVSPLHF
NA	NA	TRBV18	TRBJ1-4	TGTGCCAGCTCGGTGAACTCGGATGAAAAACTGTTTTTT	CASSVNSDEKLFF
NA	NA	TRBV6-5	TRBJ1-1	TGTGCCAGCAGCGTTGGGGGCACGAACACTGAAGCTTTCTTT	CASSVGGTNTEAFF
TRBD1	NA	TRBV25-1	TRBJ1-5	TGTGCCAGCAGTGAATCGGGACAGGGTTATCAGCCCCAGCATTTT	CASSESGQGYQPQHF
TRBD2	NA	TRBV7-9	TRBJ2-5	TGTGCCAGCAGCCTAAGACTAGCGGGGGGGCACCAAGAGACCCAGTACTTC	CASSLRLAGGHQETQYF
NA	once	TRBV11-2	TRBJ1-1	TGTGCCAGCAGCTTAGTTCGGCAGGGTCTCATGAACACTGAAGCTTTCTTT	CASSLVRQGLMNTEAFF
NA	NA	TRBV10-2	TRBJ2-2	TGCGCCACCGGGACTTCCAGGCCCGGGGAGCTGTTTTTT	CATGTSRPGELFF
NA	NA	TRBV10-1	TRBJ1-4	TGCGCCAGCAGTGAGTCGGCAGGGGCAACTGAAAAACTGTTTTTT	CASSESAGATEKLFF
NA	few	TRBV2	TRBJ1-5	TGTGCCAGCAGAGTCCAGGGGATCAGCAATCAGCCCCAGCATTTT	CASRVQGISNQPQHF
TRBD2	NA	TRBV4-1	TRBJ2-3	TGCGCCAGCAGCCGGGGACTAGTTGGGGTTACAGATACGCAGTATTTT	CASSRGLVGVTDTQYF
NA	NA	TRBV5-6	TRBJ2-5	TGTGCCAGCAGCTCCGGACAGGCGGGGGAGACCCAGTACTTC	CASSSGQAGETQYF
TRBD2	NA	TRBV5-1	TRBJ2-3	TGCGCCAGCACCCACTCCGGGAGGGGTAGGGCAGATACGCAGTATTTT	CASTHSGRGRADTQYF
NA	NA	TRBV30	TRBJ2-5	TGTGCCTGGACCCATGTGCGGGGAGAGACCCAGTACTTC	CAWTHVRGETQYF
NA	NA	TRBV11-3	TRBJ2-7	TGTGCCAGCAGGTCCGGGTCGTCGGCCAACCTCTACGAGCAGTACTTC	CASRSGSSANLYEQYF
NA	NA	TRBV6-6	TRBJ1-5	TGTGCCAGCAGATCCCCGGGACAGCCCCAGCATTTT	CASRSPGQPQHF
NA	NA	TRBV6-5	TRBJ1-6	TGTGCCAGCGGGGAGGGTAGTAATTCACCCCTCCACTTT	CASGEGSNSPLHF
NA	NA	TRBV19	TRBJ1-2	TGTGCCAGTAGTATGCCAGACTATGGCTACACCTTC	CASSMPDYGYTF
NA	NA	TRBV29-1	TRBJ1-4	TGCAGCGTTGAAGAAGTCGGGGTATTGGCTAATGAAAAACTGTTTTTT	CSVEEVGVLANEKLFF
NA	NA	TRBV10-1	TRBJ2-7	TGCGCCAGCAGTTCCCGGGTAGCCTACGAGCAGTACTTC	CASSSRVAYEQYF
TRBD1	NA	TRBV6-6	TRBJ2-2	TGTGCCAGCAGTTACTTGACAGGGAAGCCCGGGGAGCTGTTTTTT	CASSYLTGKPGELFF
TRBD1	NA	TRBV18	TRBJ1-1	TGTGCCAGCTCACCACCGACAGGGGGTGCAACTGAAGCTTTCTTT	CASSPPTGGATEAFF
NA	NA	TRBV6-1	TRBJ2-5	TGTGCCAGCAGTGAAGGGGACAAACAAGAGACCCAGTACTTC	CASSEGDKQETQYF
NA	NA	TRBV6-1	TRBJ1-5	TGTGCCAGCAGTGAATTCCGACAGAATCAGCCCCAGCATTTT	CASSEFRQNQPQHF
TRBD1	NA	TRBV3-1/TRBV3-2	TRBJ1-1	TGTGCCAGCAGCTACGATACAGGGGCCACTGAAGCTTTCTTT	CASSYDTGATEAFF
NA	NA	TRBV9	TRBJ1-2	TGTGCCAGCAGCACAGACACCTATGGCTACACCTTC	CASSTDTYGYTF
NA	NA	TRBV5-4	TRBJ2-7	TGTGCCAGCAGCTTCTTCCCCACGTTGGGGGGCGAGCAGTACTTC	CASSFFPTLGGEQYF
NA	NA	TRBV18	TRBJ1-6	TGTGCCAGCTCACCAACGGCGGAGTATAATTCACCCCTCCACTTT	CASSPTAEYNSPLHF
NA	once	TRBV3-1/TRBV3-2	TRBJ1-4	TGTGCCAGCAGCCAAATGGCAGGAAATGAAAAACTGTTTTTT	CASSQMAGNEKLFF
NA	NA	TRBV7-3	TRBJ2-1	TGTGCCAGCAGCTTAATAGCTAGCTCCTACAATGAGCAGTTCTTC	CASSLIASSYNEQFF
TRBD2	once	TRBV11-3	TRBJ2-1	TGTGCCAGCAGCTTAGTGGGGGGACTAGATTTGGATGAGCAGTTCTTC	CASSLVGGLDLDEQFF
NA	NA	TRBV10-3	TRBJ1-5	TGTGCCATCAGTGAGTCGGCGGACGGGGCGGGAAATCAGCCCCAGCATTTT	CAISESADGAGNQPQHF
TRBD1	NA	TRBV5-1	TRBJ2-2	TGCGCCAGCAGCCCCGGGACAGGGTACGGGGAGCTGTTTTTT	CASSPGTGYGELFF
TRBD2	NA	TRBV10-2	TRBJ2-1	TGCGCCAGCAGGATCGGGGGGACTTCCTACAATGAGCAGTTCTTC	CASRIGGTSYNEQFF
NA	NA	TRBV30	TRBJ2-7	TGTGCCTGGAGTGTATCCTTGAGCTCCTACGAGCAGTACTTC	CAWSVSLSSYEQYF
TRBD2	NA	TRBV3-1/TRBV3-2	TRBJ2-7	TGTGCCAGCAGCCAAGGATTGGGCGGGGGGGCCTACGAGCAGTACTTC	CASSQGLGGGAYEQYF
NA	NA	TRBV24-1	TRBJ2-3	TGTGCCACCAGTACGGGGGAAGGCACAGATACGCAGTATTTT	CATSTGEGTDTQYF
NA	NA	TRBV7-9	TRBJ1-1	TGTGCCAGCAGCCTCTTGCGGGAGAGGAACACTGAAGCTTTCTTT	CASSLLRERNTEAFF
NA	NA	TRBV6-1	TRBJ2-4	TGTGCCAGCAGTGATTGGGGAGGAGCCAAAAACATTCAGTACTTC	CASSDWGGAKNIQYF
NA	NA	TRBV3-1/TRBV3-2	TRBJ2-7	TGTGCCAGCAGCCAAGTTTTGACAGGTAGACTCTACGAGCAGTACTTC	CASSQVLTGRLYEQYF
NA	NA	TRBV6-6	TRBJ2-7	TGTGCCAGCAGCCGAGGGGGGGGCTCGAGGGGAATGGACGAGCAGTACTTC	CASSRGGGSRGMDEQYF
TRBD1	NA	TRBV2	TRBJ1-2	TGTGCCAGCACCACGGGACAGGGGATAGGTGGCTACACCTTC	CASTTGQGIGGYTF
NA	NA	TRBV7-9	TRBJ1-6	TGTGCCAGCAGCCCCAAGGCGGTAGTTAACTATAATTCACCCCTCCACTTT	CASSPKAVVNYNSPLHF
NA	NA	TRBV7-9	TRBJ2-3	TGTGCCAGCAGCTTAGAAGCCTACACAGATACGCAGTATTTT	CASSLEAYTDTQYF
TRBD1	NA	TRBV6-6	TRBJ2-7	TGTGCCAGCCGAAACCGACAGGGGTTCCGCGAGCAGTACTTC	CASRNRQGFREQYF
TRBD1	NA	TRBV9	TRBJ2-7	TGTGCCAGCAGTCCCGGACAGGACGAGCAGTACTTC	CASSPGQDEQYF
TRBD1	NA	TRBV29-1	TRBJ1-1	TGCAGCGTTGGGACAGGAATGAACACTGAAGCTTTCTTT	CSVGTGMNTEAFF
NA	NA	TRBV12-3/TRBV12-4	TRBJ2-3	TGTGCCAGCACAGCCTGGGGGGCAGATACGCAGTATTTT	CASTAWGADTQYF
TRBD2	NA	TRBV25-1	TRBJ2-1	TGTGCCAGCAGTCGGGGGGGGCCGTTCGATGAGCAGTTCTTC	CASSRGGPFDEQFF
NA	NA	TRBV29-1	TRBJ2-1	TGCAGCGTTGACCCAAAATCCTACAATGAGCAGTTCTTC	CSVDPKSYNEQFF
TRBD1	NA	TRBV9	TRBJ2-2	TGTGCCAGCAGCGTAGAGCCCCCCCCCGGACAGGGGGCGGGGGAGCTGTTTTTT	CASSVEPPPGQGAGELFF
NA	NA	TRBV24-1	TRBJ2-7	TGTGCCACCAGTGCCCCCCGGACAGCTCCGTCGTACTACGAGCAGTACTTC	CATSAPRTAPSYYEQYF
NA	NA	TRBV21-1	TRBJ1-6	TGTGCCAGCAGCAACAGAGGGCCTTATTCACCCCTCCACTTT	CASSNRGPYSPLHF
TRBD2	NA	TRBV6-6	TRBJ2-5	TGTGCCAGCAAAAACCCGGGGGGTCTAGAGACCCAGTACTTC	CASKNPGGLETQYF
NA	medium-sized	TRBV3-1/TRBV3-2	TRBJ1-6	TGTGCCAGCAGCCAAGTCACGGATTCACCCCTCCACTTT	CASSQVTDSPLHF